This TCR beta chain is drawn from a study of shared clonotypes between healthy human individuals. Healthy HIV-negative adults with no recent acute infections or vaccinations were recruited as donors. Those who donated, Caucasian adults without exception, all lived in Nashville, Tennessee. Assay: immunoSEQ multiplex PCR; the TCRdb copy retains only in-frame clones and omits some. The sample gives hundreds of thousands of clones, more than 95% of which show up once; around 0.06% is in the top ten. Germline V gene sequence: CDR1 MNHEY, CDR2 SVGAGI. Trimming shortened V by 2 bases and J by 3 bases, and 5 bases separated the two germline ends. This CDR3 comprises 13 residues.

The V call is TRBV6-5, the J call TRBJ1-5; no reliable D call. The source is a woman in her thirties in good health. Sequenced: naive CD4+ T cells sorted from blood. Subset in this sample: CD45RA+ positively selected. CDR3 bases: TGTGCCAGCAGTTACAGTACCAATCAGCCCCAGCATTTT. Residues: CASSYSTNQPQHF.